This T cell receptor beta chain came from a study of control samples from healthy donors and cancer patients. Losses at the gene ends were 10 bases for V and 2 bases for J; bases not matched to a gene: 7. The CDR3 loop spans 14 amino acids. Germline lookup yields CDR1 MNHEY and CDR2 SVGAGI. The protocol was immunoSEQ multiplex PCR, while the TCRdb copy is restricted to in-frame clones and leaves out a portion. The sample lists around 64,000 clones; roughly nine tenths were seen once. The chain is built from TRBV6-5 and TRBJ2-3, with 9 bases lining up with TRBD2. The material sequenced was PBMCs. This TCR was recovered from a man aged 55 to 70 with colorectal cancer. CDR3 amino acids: CATSAGGVTDTQYF. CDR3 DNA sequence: TGTGCCACCTCAGCGGGGGGTGTCACAGATACGCAGTATTTT.